Reported below is one T cell receptor (beta chain). Its antigen is undetermined. CDR3 size: 15 residues. CDR1 and CDR2 (germline): MGHRA, YSYEKL. V lost 6 bases to trimming and J lost 1 base; unmatched junction nucleotides: 9. The PCR employed 60 Vbeta primers together with 13 Jbeta primers. Only in-frame clones appear in the TCRdb table, and some are missing; sequencing was by immunoSEQ multiplex PCR. The data contain 160,000 or so clones, roughly 82% of them singletons. This entry comes from a study of cytomegalovirus exposure and HLA in healthy donors. Whole-study findings and limits: Presence/absence analyses took donor sequencing depth as roughly uniform. Later, TCR association rates were found to vary by HLA locus, highest for DRB1 and lowest for HLA-C.

Sequencing was performed on PBMCs. This chain joins TRBV4-1 and TRBJ2-7, with TRBD2 identical over 7 bases. This receptor was identified in a woman aged 45-59 years in good health and CMV-seronegative. The DNA of the CDR3 is TGCGCCAGCAGGATTATGGGCGGGGGTTCCTACGAGCAGTACTTC. Protein: CASRIMGGGSYEQYF.